Listed below are T cell receptor beta chains from one sample, sequenced in a study of blood T cell repertoires in COVID-19. Libraries were prepared by immunoSEQ multiplex PCR; TCRdb keeps only in-frame clonotypes and omits some of them. Of 350,000 to 450,000 clones listed, approximately 86% are singletons. The source material was peripheral blood. The receptors originated from a human donor in a cohort sampled during active COVID-19. Both conserved end residues are part of each CDR3. The D gene is left open where the match is weak. Size is omitted from some rows. Given values are once, few, many or a class for expanded clones.

size: NA; length: 13; J: TRBJ2-1; D: NA; V: TRBV24-1; DNA: TGTGCCACCAGTGATTTGACAGGGCGGTTCCAGTTCTTC; CDR3: CATSDLTGRFQFF
size: NA; length: 16; J: TRBJ2-1; D: NA; V: TRBV7-8; DNA: TGTGCCAGCAGCTTAGCGAGGATTAGCTCCTACAATGAGCAGTTCTTC; CDR3: CASSLARISSYNEQFF
size: NA; length: 18; J: TRBJ2-3; D: TRBD1; V: TRBV24-1; DNA: TGTGCCACCAGTGTCCACCCGGGACAGGGAAAATTCTCAGATACGCAGTATTTT; CDR3: CATSVHPGQGKFSDTQYF
size: once; length: 15; J: TRBJ2-5; D: TRBD1; V: TRBV15; DNA: TGTGCCACCAGCAGGTCAGCGACAGGGGGGGAGACCCAGTACTTC; CDR3: CATSRSATGGETQYF
size: once; length: 13; J: TRBJ2-5; D: NA; V: TRBV5-1; DNA: TGCGCCAGCAGCACCAGGGACCAAGAGACCCAGTACTTC; CDR3: CASSTRDQETQYF
size: NA; length: 13; J: TRBJ1-1; D: NA; V: TRBV10-1; DNA: TGCGCCAGCAGTGAGTCGGGGAGGACTGAAGCTTTCTTT; CDR3: CASSESGRTEAFF
size: once; length: 18; J: TRBJ2-6; D: TRBD1; V: TRBV13; DNA: TGTGCCAGCAGCTCCCGACAGGGGCCCAGCTCCGGGGCCAACGTCCTGACTTTC; CDR3: CASSSRQGPSSGANVLTF
size: once; length: 15; J: TRBJ1-1; D: NA; V: TRBV2; DNA: TGTGCCAGCAGTCCGCCGGGCAGGGCGGCACTAATGGGATTCTTT; CDR3: CASSPPGRAALMGFF
size: NA; length: 14; J: TRBJ1-2; D: NA; V: TRBV10-1; DNA: TGCGCCAGCAGTCCTGGGGAGGTTTTGCATGGCTACACCTTC; CDR3: CASSPGEVLHGYTF
size: NA; length: 15; J: TRBJ2-1; D: TRBD2; V: TRBV7-3; DNA: TGTGCCAGCAGCTCAGATAGCGGGAGGGCCAATGAGCAGTTCTTC; CDR3: CASSSDSGRANEQFF
size: NA; length: 15; J: TRBJ1-4; D: TRBD1; V: TRBV3-1/TRBV3-2; DNA: TGTGCCAGCAGGGCCTGGGACAGTTTTAATGAAAAACTGTTTTTT; CDR3: CASRAWDSFNEKLFF
size: NA; length: 15; J: TRBJ2-2; D: NA; V: TRBV2; DNA: TGTGCCAGCAGGCCCGGCGGGACGAACACCGGGGAGCTGTTTTTT; CDR3: CASRPGGTNTGELFF
size: NA; length: 15; J: TRBJ1-2; D: NA; V: TRBV4-1; DNA: TGCGCCAGCAGCCAAGGCAGAACAGGGACGTATGGCTACACCTTC; CDR3: CASSQGRTGTYGYTF
size: NA; length: 18; J: TRBJ2-2; D: TRBD2; V: TRBV19; DNA: TGTGCCAGTACCCCCCATGGGACTAGCGGAAGGTCCATCGGGGAGCTGTTTTTT; CDR3: CASTPHGTSGRSIGELFF
size: few; length: 16; J: TRBJ2-1; D: TRBD2; V: TRBV27; DNA: TGTGCCAGCAGTTCCCGGGAGGCCGGATTTTGGGATGAGCAGTTCTTC; CDR3: CASSSREAGFWDEQFF
size: once; length: 17; J: TRBJ2-1; D: TRBD2; V: TRBV15; DNA: TGTGCCACCAGCAGAGATGGGGAGCGGGGGACCTACAATGAGCAGTTCTTC; CDR3: CATSRDGERGTYNEQFF
size: once; length: 13; J: TRBJ2-2; D: NA; V: TRBV2; DNA: TGTGCCAGCAGACGGGACACCACCGGGGAGCTGTTTTTT; CDR3: CASRRDTTGELFF
size: NA; length: 16; J: TRBJ1-6; D: TRBD1; V: TRBV5-1; DNA: TGCGCCAGCAGCTTGGCTTCGGGACAGGGGAATTCACCCCTCCACTTT; CDR3: CASSLASGQGNSPLHF
size: NA; length: 14; J: TRBJ1-1; D: NA; V: TRBV3-1/TRBV3-2; DNA: TGTGCCAGCAGCCGCGGGGTCATGAACACTGAAGCTTTCTTT; CDR3: CASSRGVMNTEAFF
size: few; length: 18; J: TRBJ2-7; D: TRBD2; V: TRBV23-1; DNA: TGCGCCAGCAGGGGGGACAGGGGGACTAGCGGGAGAGTAGGCGAGCAGTACTTC; CDR3: CASRGDRGTSGRVGEQYF
size: NA; length: 15; J: TRBJ2-6; D: NA; V: TRBV3-1/TRBV3-2; DNA: TGTGCCAGCAGCCAAGACTTCTCTGGGGCCAACGTCCTGACTTTC; CDR3: CASSQDFSGANVLTF
size: NA; length: 12; J: TRBJ2-1; D: NA; V: TRBV5-6; DNA: TGTGCCAGCAGTTCGGGCTACAATGAGCAGTTCTTC; CDR3: CASSSGYNEQFF
size: NA; length: 13; J: TRBJ2-2; D: NA; V: TRBV5-1; DNA: TGCGCCAGCAGCTTGCCCGGTGCCGGGGAGCTGTTTTTT; CDR3: CASSLPGAGELFF
size: NA; length: 14; J: TRBJ1-4; D: NA; V: TRBV14; DNA: TGTGCCAGCAGCCAAGTTGAGGGCGCGGGGAAACTGTTTTTT; CDR3: CASSQVEGAGKLFF
size: once; length: 15; J: TRBJ1-1; D: TRBD1; V: TRBV7-2; DNA: TGTGCCAGCAGCATGACCGGGACAGGGGACACTGAAGCTTTCTTT; CDR3: CASSMTGTGDTEAFF
size: once; length: 15; J: TRBJ1-2; D: NA; V: TRBV6-4; DNA: TGTGCCAGCAGTCTTCAACCTGGGGGGTCCGATGGCTACACCTTC; CDR3: CASSLQPGGSDGYTF
size: NA; length: 13; J: TRBJ1-2; D: NA; V: TRBV4-1; DNA: TGCGCCAGCAGCCAAGGCTACAGGGATGGCTACACCTTC; CDR3: CASSQGYRDGYTF
size: NA; length: 13; J: TRBJ2-1; D: TRBD1; V: TRBV19; DNA: TGTGCCAGTAGTCCAACAGGGGACAATGAGCAGTTCTTC; CDR3: CASSPTGDNEQFF
size: NA; length: 14; J: TRBJ1-6; D: TRBD1; V: TRBV9; DNA: TGTGCCAGCAGCGTAGGACAGGGGGATTCACCCCTCCACTTT; CDR3: CASSVGQGDSPLHF
size: NA; length: 15; J: TRBJ2-2; D: TRBD2; V: TRBV6-6; DNA: TGTGCCAGCAGTTACCTAGCGGGGAACACCGGGGAGCTGTTTTTT; CDR3: CASSYLAGNTGELFF
size: NA; length: 14; J: TRBJ1-4; D: TRBD1; V: TRBV15; DNA: TGTGCCACCAGCAGAGACAGGGGGCGCGAAAAACTGTTTTTT; CDR3: CATSRDRGREKLFF
size: NA; length: 15; J: TRBJ1-2; D: TRBD1; V: TRBV6-5; DNA: TGTGCCAGCAAACCGGGACAGCCGACTTACTATGGCTACACCTTC; CDR3: CASKPGQPTYYGYTF
size: once; length: 14; J: TRBJ2-3; D: TRBD2; V: TRBV5-4; DNA: TGTGCCAGCAGCGGGGGACTAGGCACAGATACGCAGTATTTT; CDR3: CASSGGLGTDTQYF
size: NA; length: 14; J: TRBJ2-2; D: NA; V: TRBV24-1; DNA: TGTGCCACCAGTGGCACGCAGGGACACGGGGAGCTGTTTTTT; CDR3: CATSGTQGHGELFF
size: NA; length: 18; J: TRBJ2-4; D: TRBD1; V: TRBV4-1; DNA: TGCGCCAGCAGCCAAGGCCGACAGGGGGGAGTAGCCAAAAACATTCAGTACTTC; CDR3: CASSQGRQGGVAKNIQYF
size: NA; length: 13; J: TRBJ2-7; D: TRBD1; V: TRBV6-6; DNA: TGTGCCAGCAAGACCCGGGACAGTTTCGAGCAGTACTTC; CDR3: CASKTRDSFEQYF
size: NA; length: 16; J: TRBJ2-3; D: NA; V: TRBV10-1; DNA: TGCGCCAGCAGTGTAGATCCGGGAGCGGGCACAGATACGCAGTATTTT; CDR3: CASSVDPGAGTDTQYF
size: NA; length: 14; J: TRBJ2-2; D: NA; V: TRBV2; DNA: TGTGCCAGCAAGGGGACAAGAGACACCGGGGAGCTGTTTTTT; CDR3: CASKGTRDTGELFF